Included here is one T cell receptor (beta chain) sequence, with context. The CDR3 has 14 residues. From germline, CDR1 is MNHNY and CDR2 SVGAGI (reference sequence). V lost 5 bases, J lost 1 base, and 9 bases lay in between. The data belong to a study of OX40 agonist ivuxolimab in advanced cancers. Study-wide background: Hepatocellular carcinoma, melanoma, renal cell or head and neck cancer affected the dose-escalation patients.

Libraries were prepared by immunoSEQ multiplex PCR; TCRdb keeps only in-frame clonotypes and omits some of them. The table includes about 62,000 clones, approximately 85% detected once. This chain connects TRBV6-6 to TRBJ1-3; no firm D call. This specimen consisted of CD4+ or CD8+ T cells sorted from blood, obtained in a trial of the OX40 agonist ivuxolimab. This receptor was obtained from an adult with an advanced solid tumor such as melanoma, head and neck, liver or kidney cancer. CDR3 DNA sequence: TGTGCCAGCAGTCCTACGGGGTCTGGAAACACCATATATTTT. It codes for CASSPTGSGNTIYF.